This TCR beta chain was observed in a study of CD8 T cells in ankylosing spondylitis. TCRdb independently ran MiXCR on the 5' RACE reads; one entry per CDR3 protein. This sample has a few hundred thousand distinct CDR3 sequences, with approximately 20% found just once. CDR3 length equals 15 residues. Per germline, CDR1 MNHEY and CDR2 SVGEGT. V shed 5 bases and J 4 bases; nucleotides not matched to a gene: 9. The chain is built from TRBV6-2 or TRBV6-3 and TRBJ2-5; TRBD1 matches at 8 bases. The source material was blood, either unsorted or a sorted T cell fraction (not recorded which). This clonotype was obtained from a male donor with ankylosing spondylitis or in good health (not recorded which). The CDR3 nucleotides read TGTGCCAGCAGTCGAATTCAGGGGGCGGGAGAGACCCAGTACTTC. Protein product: CASSRIQGAGETQYF.